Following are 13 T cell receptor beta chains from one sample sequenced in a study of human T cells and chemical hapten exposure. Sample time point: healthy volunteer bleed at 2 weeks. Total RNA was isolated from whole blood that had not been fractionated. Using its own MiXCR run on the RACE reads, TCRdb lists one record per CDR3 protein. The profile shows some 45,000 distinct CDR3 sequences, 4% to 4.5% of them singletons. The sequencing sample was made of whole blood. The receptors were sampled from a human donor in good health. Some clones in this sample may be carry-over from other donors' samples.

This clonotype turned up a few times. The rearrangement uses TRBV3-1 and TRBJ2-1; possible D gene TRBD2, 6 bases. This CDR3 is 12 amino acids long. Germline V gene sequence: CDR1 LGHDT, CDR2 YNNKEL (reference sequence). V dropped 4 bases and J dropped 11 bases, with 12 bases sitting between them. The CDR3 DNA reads TGTGCCAGCAGCCCGGAGGGACTTAAGCAGTTCTTC. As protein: CASSPEGLKQFF.

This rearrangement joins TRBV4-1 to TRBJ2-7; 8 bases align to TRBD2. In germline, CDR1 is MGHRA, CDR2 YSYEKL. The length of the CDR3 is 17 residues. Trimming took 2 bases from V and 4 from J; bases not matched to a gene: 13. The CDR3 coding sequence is TGCGCCAGCAGCCAATATCGAGTGAGTAGCGGGACTTACGAGCAGTACTTC. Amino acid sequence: CASSQYRVSSGTYEQYF.

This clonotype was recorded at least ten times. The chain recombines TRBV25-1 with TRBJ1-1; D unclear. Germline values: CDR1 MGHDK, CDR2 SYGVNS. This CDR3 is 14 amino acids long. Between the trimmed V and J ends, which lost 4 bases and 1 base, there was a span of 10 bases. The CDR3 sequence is CASSGHRQNTEAFF. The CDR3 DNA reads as TGTGCCAGCAGTGGGCATCGACAGAACACTGAAGCTTTCTTT.

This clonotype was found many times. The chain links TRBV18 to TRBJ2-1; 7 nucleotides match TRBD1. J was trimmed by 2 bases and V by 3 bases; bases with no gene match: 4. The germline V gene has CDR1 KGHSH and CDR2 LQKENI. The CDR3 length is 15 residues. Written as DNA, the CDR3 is TGTGCCAGCTCACCGGGACAGACAACCTACAATGAGCAGTTCTTC. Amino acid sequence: CASSPGQTTYNEQFF. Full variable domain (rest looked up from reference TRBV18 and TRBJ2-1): NAGVMQNPRHLVRRRGQEARLRCSPMKGHSHVYWYRQLPEEGLKFMVYLQKENIIDESGMPKERFSAEFPKEGPSILRIQQVVRGDSAAYFCASSPGQTTYNEQFFGPGTRLTVL.

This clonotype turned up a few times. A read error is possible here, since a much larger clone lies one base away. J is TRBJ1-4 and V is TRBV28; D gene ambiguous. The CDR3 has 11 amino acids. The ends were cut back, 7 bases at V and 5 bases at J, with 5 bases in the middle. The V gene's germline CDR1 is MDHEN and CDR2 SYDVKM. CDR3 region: CASTLNEKLFF. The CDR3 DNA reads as TGTGCCAGCACCTTAAATGAAAAACTGTTTTTT.

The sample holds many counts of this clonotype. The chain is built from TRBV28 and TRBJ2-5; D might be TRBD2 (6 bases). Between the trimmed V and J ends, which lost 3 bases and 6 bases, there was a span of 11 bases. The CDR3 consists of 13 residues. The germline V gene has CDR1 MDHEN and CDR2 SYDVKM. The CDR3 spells CASSLEGRQTQYF. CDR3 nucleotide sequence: TGTGCCAGCAGTTTGGAGGGGCGCCAGACCCAGTACTTC.

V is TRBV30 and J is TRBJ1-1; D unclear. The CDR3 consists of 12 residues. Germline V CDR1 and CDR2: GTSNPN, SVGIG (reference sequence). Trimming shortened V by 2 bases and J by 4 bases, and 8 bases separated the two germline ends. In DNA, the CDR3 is TGTGCCTGGAGTCGAGAGCGCACTGAAGCTTTCTTT. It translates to CAWSRERTEAFF.

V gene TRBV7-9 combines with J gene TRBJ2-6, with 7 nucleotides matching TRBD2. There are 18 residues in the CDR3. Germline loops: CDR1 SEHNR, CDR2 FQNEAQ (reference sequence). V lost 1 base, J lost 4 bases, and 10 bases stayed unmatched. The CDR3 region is CASSLGGGGGAGANVLTF. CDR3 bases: TGTGCCAGCAGCTTAGGGGGGGGAGGCGGAGCCGGGGCCAACGTCCTGACTTTC.

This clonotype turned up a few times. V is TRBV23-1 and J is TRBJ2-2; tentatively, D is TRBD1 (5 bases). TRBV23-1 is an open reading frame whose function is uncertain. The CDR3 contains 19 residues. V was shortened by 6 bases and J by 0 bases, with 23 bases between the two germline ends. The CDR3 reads CASSKPFPYRGSNTGELFF. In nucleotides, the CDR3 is TGCGCCAGCAGCAAACCCTTTCCATATAGGGGTTCGAACACCGGGGAGCTGTTTTTT.

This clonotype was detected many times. The CDR3 region has the DNA TGTGCCAGCAGCTTACTAGCGGGTGGTACAGATACGCAGTATTTT. It yields the protein CASSLLAGGTDTQYF. V is TRBV7-3 and J is TRBJ2-3, with TRBD2 identical over 8 bases. There are 15 residues in the CDR3. V lost 2 bases, J lost 3 bases, and 4 bases stayed unmatched. CDR1 is SGHTA and CDR2 is FQGTGA in the germline V gene. The variable domain in full, with the rest retrieved from reference TRBV7-3 and TRBJ2-3, is GAGVSQTPSNKVTEKGKYVELRCDPISGHTALYWYRQSLGQGPEFLIYFQGTGAADDSGLPNDRFFAVRPEGSVSTLKIQRTERGDSAVYLCASSLLAGGTDTQYFGPGTRLTVL.

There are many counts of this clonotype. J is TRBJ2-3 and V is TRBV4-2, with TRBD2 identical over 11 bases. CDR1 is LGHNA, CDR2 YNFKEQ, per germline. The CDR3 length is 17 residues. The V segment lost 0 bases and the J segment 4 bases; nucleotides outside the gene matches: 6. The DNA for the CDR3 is TGTGCCAGCAGCCAAGAAGTACTAGCGGGAGCAGCAGATACGCAGTATTTT. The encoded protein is CASSQEVLAGAADTQYF.

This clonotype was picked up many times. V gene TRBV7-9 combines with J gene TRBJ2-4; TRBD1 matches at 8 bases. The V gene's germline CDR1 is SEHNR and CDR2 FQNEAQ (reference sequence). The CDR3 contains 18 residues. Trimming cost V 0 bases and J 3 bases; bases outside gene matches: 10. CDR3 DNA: TGTGCCAGCAGCTTAGCGCAAGGGACAGGAGGAGGCAAAAACATTCAGTACTTC. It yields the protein CASSLAQGTGGGKNIQYF.

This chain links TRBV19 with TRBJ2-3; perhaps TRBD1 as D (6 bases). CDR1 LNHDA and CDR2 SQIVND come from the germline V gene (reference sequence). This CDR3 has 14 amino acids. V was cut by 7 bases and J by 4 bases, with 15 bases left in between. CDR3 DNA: TGTGCCAGTACCATTACAGGGTCCCCAGATACGCAGTATTTT. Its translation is CASTITGSPDTQYF.